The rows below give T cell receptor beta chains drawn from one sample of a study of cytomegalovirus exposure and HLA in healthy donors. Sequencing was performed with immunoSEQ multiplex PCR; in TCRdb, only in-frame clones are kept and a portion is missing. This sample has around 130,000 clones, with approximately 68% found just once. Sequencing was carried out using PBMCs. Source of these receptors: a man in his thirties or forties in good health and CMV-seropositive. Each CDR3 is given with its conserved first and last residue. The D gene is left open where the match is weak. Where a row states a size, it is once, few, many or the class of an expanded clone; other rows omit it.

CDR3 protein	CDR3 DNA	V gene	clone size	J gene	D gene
CASSSSWGQNEKLFF	TGTGCCAGCAGCTCTTCCTGGGGGCAGAATGAAAAACTGTTTTTT	TRBV9	NA	TRBJ1-4	NA
CASRGSGSSYEQYF	TGTGCCAGCAGAGGCAGCGGAAGCTCCTACGAGCAGTACTTC	TRBV27	NA	TRBJ2-7	NA
CASSLRQGAEAFF	TGTGCCAGCAGCCTCAGACAGGGGGCTGAAGCTTTCTTT	TRBV11-3	NA	TRBJ1-1	TRBD1
CASSHPIQGAKEKLFF	TGCGCCAGCAGTCATCCAATTCAGGGGGCGAAGGAAAAACTGTTTTTT	TRBV23-1	NA	TRBJ1-4	TRBD1
CASSFGIENNEQFF	TGTGCTAGCAGCTTTGGTATTGAGAACAATGAGCAGTTCTTC	TRBV7-7	once	TRBJ2-1	NA
CASSRSGRDTPSGPQYF	TGTGCCAGCAGTCGTAGCGGGAGGGATACTCCATCAGGGCCCCAGTACTTC	TRBV2	NA	TRBJ2-5	TRBD2
CASSQDMRGANYGYTF	TGCGCCAGCAGCCAAGATATGCGGGGGGCAAACTATGGCTACACCTTC	TRBV4-3	NA	TRBJ1-2	NA
CASSFSNRDRGYTF	TGTGCCAGCAGTTTCTCAAACAGGGATCGAGGCTACACCTTC	TRBV28	NA	TRBJ1-2	NA
CASSIPSGGSVNEQFF	TGTGCCAGTAGTATACCCTCGGGTGGATCCGTGAATGAGCAGTTCTTC	TRBV19	NA	TRBJ2-1	NA
CASSQLAGVSLYTDTQYF	TGCGCCAGCAGCCAACTAGCGGGAGTCTCCCTTTATACAGATACGCAGTATTTT	TRBV5-1	NA	TRBJ2-3	TRBD2
CSVEGPTGLAGELFF	TGCAGCGTTGAAGGCCCGACAGGGCTTGCCGGGGAGCTGTTTTTT	TRBV29-1	few	TRBJ2-2	TRBD1
CASSADRDYRTGELFF	TGTGCCAGCAGCGCGGACAGGGATTATCGCACCGGGGAGCTGTTTTTT	TRBV7-6	NA	TRBJ2-2	TRBD1
CASSREDREAFF	TGCGCCAGCAGCCGAGAGGACAGGGAAGCTTTCTTT	TRBV5-1	few	TRBJ1-1	TRBD1
CASSMGQGPHEQYF	TGTGCCAGCAGTATGGGACAGGGGCCCCACGAGCAGTACTTC	TRBV2	NA	TRBJ2-7	TRBD1
CASSEDGVYNEQFF	TGTGCCAGCAGCGAAGACGGGGTCTACAATGAGCAGTTCTTC	TRBV7-3	few	TRBJ2-1	NA
CASSQTVMNTEAFF	TGTGCCAGCAGTCAAACAGTCATGAACACTGAAGCTTTCTTT	TRBV6-5	NA	TRBJ1-1	NA
CASSLVRSGANVLTF	TGCGCCAGCAGCTTGGTCCGGTCCGGGGCCAACGTCCTGACTTTC	TRBV5-1	NA	TRBJ2-6	NA
CASSPQREESFF	TGTGCCAGCTCCCCTCAGCGGGAGGAGTCGTTCTTC	TRBV18	NA	TRBJ2-1	TRBD2
CASSLQSPLYEQYF	TGTGCCAGCAGCTTACAGTCCCCATTATACGAGCAGTACTTC	TRBV7-2	NA	TRBJ2-7	NA
CSVRQGGGSHEQYF	TGCAGCGTAAGACAGGGAGGAGGATCCCACGAGCAGTACTTC	TRBV29-1	NA	TRBJ2-7	NA
CASSPGLDVPFTQYF	TGTGCCAGCAGCCCCGGGTTAGACGTGCCATTTACCCAGTACTTC	TRBV7-6	NA	TRBJ2-5	NA
CASSQVRLAGNEQFF	TGCGCCAGCAGCCAAGTCCGACTAGCGGGAAATGAGCAGTTCTTC	TRBV4-1	NA	TRBJ2-1	TRBD2
CASSSGIAGDTYEQYF	TGTGCCAGCAGCTCCGGAATAGCGGGAGATACCTACGAGCAGTACTTC	TRBV7-9	NA	TRBJ2-7	TRBD2
CASSYGYTGGYSNQPQHF	TGTGCCAGCAGTTACGGGTACACAGGGGGCTATAGCAATCAGCCCCAGCATTTT	TRBV28	NA	TRBJ1-5	TRBD1
CASSSNRAGGTDTQYF	TGTGCCAGCAGTTCAAACAGGGCGGGGGGCACAGATACGCAGTATTTT	TRBV6-5	NA	TRBJ2-3	NA
CASSVSGMNTEAFF	TGTGCCAGCAGCGTATCCGGGATGAACACTGAAGCTTTCTTT	TRBV9	NA	TRBJ1-1	NA
CASSEQVQETQYF	TGCGCCAGCAGTGAGCAGGTACAGGAGACCCAGTACTTC	TRBV10-1	NA	TRBJ2-5	NA
CASSPRSVRGETQYF	TGTGCCAGCTCACCACGCTCAGTTAGGGGGGAGACCCAGTACTTC	TRBV18	NA	TRBJ2-5	NA
CASSQGSLNGGYTF	TGCGCCAGCAGCCAAGGGTCCCTTAACGGGGGCTACACCTTC	TRBV4-3	NA	TRBJ1-2	NA
CSSSLAVGRPHEQYF	TGTTCCAGCAGCTTAGCGGTGGGCAGGCCCCACGAGCAGTACTTC	TRBV7-9	NA	TRBJ2-7	NA
CASSPDRGSRGGYNEQFF	TGTGCCAGCAGCCCGGACAGGGGATCCCGTGGGGGATACAATGAGCAGTTCTTC	TRBV7-3	once	TRBJ2-1	TRBD1
CASSFNQPQHF	TGTGCCAGCTCTTTCAATCAGCCCCAGCATTTT	TRBV2	NA	TRBJ1-5	NA
CASSNGLTTNEKLFF	TGTGCCAGTAGTAATGGACTGACAACTAATGAAAAACTGTTTTTT	TRBV19	NA	TRBJ1-4	NA
CSVATSGRKYF	TGCAGCGTGGCGACTAGCGGGAGAAAGTATTTT	TRBV29-1	NA	TRBJ2-3	TRBD2
CASSTGWREGKSYNEQFF	TGTGCCAGCAGCACGGGGTGGCGGGAGGGAAAATCCTACAATGAGCAGTTCTTC	TRBV7-9	NA	TRBJ2-1	TRBD2
CASSYSGRSSYEQYF	TGTGCCAGCAGTTACTCCGGTCGGAGCTCCTACGAGCAGTACTTC	TRBV6-5	NA	TRBJ2-7	NA
CASSKDSYNEQFF	TGCGCCAGCAGCAAGGACAGCTACAATGAGCAGTTCTTC	TRBV4-3	few	TRBJ2-1	NA
CASSRGDRGQPQHF	TGTGCCAGCAGCAGAGGGGACAGGGGTCAGCCCCAGCATTTT	TRBV5-6	NA	TRBJ1-5	TRBD1
CASSLATYNEQFF	TGCGCCAGCAGCTTGGCCACTTACAATGAGCAGTTCTTC	TRBV5-1	NA	TRBJ2-1	NA
CTGLAGNTGELFF	TGCACCGGACTAGCGGGAAACACCGGGGAGCTGTTTTTT	TRBV29-1	NA	TRBJ2-2	TRBD2
CASSDVAGNAYNEQFF	TGTGCCAGCAGTGACGTGGCGGGGAATGCCTACAATGAGCAGTTCTTC	TRBV6-1	NA	TRBJ2-1	NA
CSVLGEGTQYF	TGCAGCGTGCTTGGGGAGGGGACCCAGTACTTC	TRBV29-1	NA	TRBJ2-5	TRBD2
CASSLASAGHNEQFF	TGTGCCAGCAGCTTAGCGTCCGCGGGCCACAATGAGCAGTTCTTC	TRBV11-2	NA	TRBJ2-1	NA
CASSLDTRYGYTF	TGTGCCAGCAGCTTAGACACCCGCTATGGCTACACCTTC	TRBV7-3	NA	TRBJ1-2	NA
CASSQTRNYGYTF	TGCGCCAGCAGCCAAACCAGGAACTATGGCTACACCTTC	TRBV4-3	NA	TRBJ1-2	NA
CASSAQRQNTEAFF	TGTGCCAGCAGTGCACAGAGACAGAACACTGAAGCTTTCTTT	TRBV6-1	NA	TRBJ1-1	NA
CASCFSGGSFQEQFF	TGCGCCAGCTGCTTTTCGGGCGGGAGCTTTCAGGAGCAGTTCTTC	TRBV5-1	NA	TRBJ2-1	TRBD2
CASSLGTTSSYEQYF	TGTGCCAGCAGCCTGGGGACTACCAGCTCCTACGAGCAGTACTTC	TRBV5-6	NA	TRBJ2-7	TRBD2
CASSSPGQGATEAFF	TGTGCCAGTAGTTCTCCGGGACAGGGGGCCACTGAAGCTTTCTTT	TRBV19	few	TRBJ1-1	TRBD1
CASSYGQGANYGYTF	TGTGCCAGCAGCTATGGACAGGGGGCTAACTATGGCTACACCTTC	TRBV7-8	NA	TRBJ1-2	TRBD1
CASSIGRSYGYTF	TGTGCCAGTAGTATAGGTCGCAGCTATGGCTACACCTTC	TRBV19	few	TRBJ1-2	NA
CASSPGGSRNTEAFF	TGTGCCAGCAGCCCTGGGGGCAGCAGGAACACTGAAGCTTTCTTT	TRBV5-4	NA	TRBJ1-1	NA
CAWSAGQNNEQFF	TGTGCCTGGAGTGCGGGACAAAACAATGAGCAGTTCTTC	TRBV30	NA	TRBJ2-1	NA